These 24 T cell receptor beta chains originate from one sample sequenced in a study of cytomegalovirus exposure and HLA in healthy donors. The PCR ran on 60 Vbeta and 13 Jbeta primers. This table comes from immunoSEQ multiplex PCR, and its TCRdb copy is limited to in-frame clones, with some not included. The sample has about 180,000 clones; about three quarters are singletons. The specimen sequenced was PBMCs. These receptors all stem from a woman in her sixties or seventies in good health and CMV-seropositive.

This sequence joins TRBV2 and TRBJ1-2; 7 bases are a match to TRBD1. V lost 4 bases to trimming and J lost 5 bases; unmatched junction nucleotides: 7. The CDR3 covers 14 residues. The germline V gene encodes CDR1 SNHLY and CDR2 FYNNEI. The CDR3 spells CASSGSTGLYGYTF. The CDR3 DNA reads as TGTGCCAGCAGTGGATCGACAGGGCTTTATGGCTACACCTTC.

The chain has TRBV5-1 and TRBJ2-1; 8 nucleotides agree with TRBD1. J was trimmed by 5 bases and V by 2 bases; bases with no gene match: 6. CDR3 length equals 15 residues. Germline loops: CDR1 SGHRS, CDR2 YFSETQ. The CDR3 nucleotides are TGCGCCAGCAGCTTAGAGGGACAGGTTAACAATGAGCAGTTCTTC. Translating gives CASSLEGQVNNEQFF.

This clone was picked up a small number of times. This chain uses TRBV7-8 with TRBJ1-1; D call uncertain. Germline V lookup: CDR1 SGHVS, CDR2 FQNEAQ. CDR3 size: 14 residues. Deletions cut 1 base from V and 11 bases from J, with 17 bases between. The CDR3, as DNA: TGTGCCAGCAGCTTAGATTTTATCGCCGGTGAGGCTTTCTTT. It translates to CASSLDFIAGEAFF.

This clone was seen a handful of times. The chain carries TRBV9 and TRBJ1-2, with D possibly TRBD1 on 5 matching bases. Germline V gene sequence: CDR1 SGDLS, CDR2 YYNGEE. This CDR3 contains 16 residues. Between the trimmed V and J ends, which lost 0 bases and 8 bases, there was a span of 20 bases. CDR3: CASSVGVRGFAGGYTF. In nucleotides, the CDR3 is TGTGCCAGCAGCGTAGGTGTTCGGGGGTTCGCGGGGGGCTACACCTTC.

This clone was observed a handful of times. The genes are TRBV5-1 and TRBJ2-1; TRBD2 agrees at 9 bases. With 2 bases clipped from V and 5 bases from J, the junction kept 5 bases outside the gene matches. This CDR3 is built from 15 residues. Germline-derived CDR1 and CDR2 are SGHRS and YFSETQ. The CDR3, as DNA: TGCGCCAGCAGCTTAAGGACTAGCGCAAACAATGAGCAGTTCTTC. Its protein is CASSLRTSANNEQFF.

V gene TRBV2 combines with J gene TRBJ2-7, with TRBD1 as a possible D gene (5 bases). The CDR3 spans 12 residues. V was trimmed by 11 bases and J by 5 bases, leaving 16 bases between them. Germline V CDR1 and CDR2: SNHLY, FYNNEI. CDR3 nucleotide sequence: TGTGCCGTAGGGGATAAGCGCCACGAGCAGTACTTC. Its translation: CAVGDKRHEQYF.

V gene TRBV29-1 combines with J gene TRBJ1-1; D is perhaps TRBD1 (5 bases). Germline lookup yields CDR1 SQVTM and CDR2 ANQGSEA. V was shortened by 5 bases and J by 5 bases, with 15 bases between the two germline ends. The CDR3 length is 13 residues. Here the CDR3 reads CSVIAGLNTEAFF. The CDR3 bases are TGCAGCGTTATAGCAGGGCTTAATACTGAAGCTTTCTTT.

Only one count was recorded for this clone. The chain couples TRBV15 to TRBJ1-5, with TRBD1 identical over 11 bases. The V segment lost 5 bases and the J segment 4 bases; nucleotides outside the gene matches: 4. Germline V gene data show CDR1 as LNHNV and CDR2 as YYDKDF (reference sequence). This CDR3 contains 15 residues. CDR3 region: CATSRWDRGNQPQHF. The CDR3, as DNA: TGTGCCACCAGCCGCTGGGACAGGGGGAATCAGCCCCAGCATTTT.

The chain is built from TRBV10-3 and TRBJ2-3; 13 nucleotides agree with TRBD2. V was clipped by 2 bases and J by 0 bases; unmatched bases: 2. Germline V gives CDR1 ENHRY, CDR2 SYGVKD. The length of the CDR3 is 17 residues. The CDR3 nucleotides are TGTGCCATCAGTGAGGGACTAGCGGGGGCTAGCACAGATACGCAGTATTTT. This gives the protein CAISEGLAGASTDTQYF.

This rearrangement joins TRBV29-1 to TRBJ2-5; 8 positions agree with TRBD2. V lost 2 bases to trimming and J lost 0 bases; unmatched junction nucleotides: 8. Per the germline V gene, CDR1 is SQVTM and CDR2 is ANQGSEA. This CDR3 has 16 residues. CDR3 sequence (DNA): TGCAGCGTTGAATCGGTTAGCGGGGCGTACCAAGAGACCCAGTACTTC. It codes for CSVESVSGAYQETQYF.

The chain recombines TRBV20-1 with TRBJ2-1; TRBD1 might be the D (5 bases). CDR3 length: 11 residues. V was trimmed by 5 bases and J by 7 bases, leaving 9 bases between them. Germline CDR1 and CDR2: DFQATT and SNEGSKA (reference sequence). The CDR3, as DNA: TGCAGTGCTTTGAAGGGGAATGAGCAGTTCTTC. Its translation is CSALKGNEQFF.

J is TRBJ2-5 and V is TRBV7-9; 11 nucleotides line up with TRBD2. Germline lookup yields CDR1 SEHNR and CDR2 FQNEAQ (reference sequence). The CDR3 runs 17 residues. With V trimmed by 1 base and J by 1 base, 5 bases remained unmatched. This chain's CDR3 is CASSLGELAGAQETQYF. As DNA, the CDR3 is TGTGCCAGCAGCTTAGGTGAACTAGCGGGAGCCCAAGAGACCCAGTACTTC. Complete variable domain (other parts from reference TRBV7-9 and TRBJ2-5): DTGVSQNPRHKITKRGQNVTFRCDPISEHNRLYWYRQTLGQGPEFLTYFQNEAQLEKSRLLSDRFSAERPKGSFSTLEIQRTEQGDSAMYLCASSLGELAGAQETQYFGPGTRLLVL.

This clone occurred a few times. The V call is TRBV6-5, the J call TRBJ1-2, with a possible D match to TRBD1 (6 bases). The V gene's germline CDR1 is MNHEY and CDR2 SVGAGI. Between the trimmed V and J ends, which lost 5 bases and 2 bases, there was a span of 12 bases. The CDR3 loop spans 14 amino acids. The CDR3, as DNA: TGTGCCAGCAGTCAGGAAACAGGGAACTATGGCTACACCTTC. It specifies CASSQETGNYGYTF.

V is TRBV18 and J is TRBJ1-2; 8 bases line up with TRBD1. The V gene end was trimmed by 2 bases and the J gene end by 8 bases; junction bases not matched to a gene: 10. Germline V gene data show CDR1 as KGHSH and CDR2 as LQKENI. The CDR3 length is 15 residues. The CDR3 spells CASSPGQGSFGGYTF. The CDR3 DNA reads as TGTGCCAGCTCACCAGGACAGGGTTCTTTTGGCGGCTACACCTTC.

The chain couples TRBV6-1 to TRBJ2-4, with D maybe TRBD1 (5 bases). The CDR3 has 13 amino acids. The germline V and J ends were trimmed by 2 bases and 12 bases, with 14 bases remaining between them. Germline assignment: CDR1 MNHNS and CDR2 SASEGT. CDR3: CASSEFPRDSQYF. CDR3 sequence (DNA): TGTGCCAGCAGTGAATTCCCCAGAGACAGTCAGTACTTC.

The chain uses TRBV5-4 and TRBJ2-5; D possibly corresponds to TRBD2 (6 bases). The CDR3 contains 13 residues. V was shortened by 3 bases and J by 3 bases, with 9 bases between the two germline ends. The germline V gene encodes CDR1 SGHNT and CDR2 YYREEE (reference sequence). CDR3 protein: CASSWGVEETQYF. The CDR3 DNA follows: TGTGCCAGCAGCTGGGGGGTTGAAGAGACCCAGTACTTC.

The rearrangement uses TRBV27 and TRBJ2-5, with D possibly TRBD1 on 5 matching bases. The CDR3 length is 16 residues. The V gene lost 5 bases and the J gene lost 5 bases, with 21 bases spanning the gap. Germline CDR1 is MNHEY and CDR2 is SMNVEV (reference sequence). CDR3 DNA sequence: TGTGCCAGCAGTCCAACTGCTCCCACAGGCAGGGAGACCCAGTACTTC. Its protein is CASSPTAPTGRETQYF.

This chain connects TRBV9 to TRBJ2-1; 12 nucleotides match TRBD2. After removal of 5 bases from V and 12 bases from J, the junction contained 6 bases not matched to a gene. CDR1 SGDLS and CDR2 YYNGEE come from the germline V gene. CDR3 size: 13 residues. CDR3 residues: CASSRLAGVRQFF. In nucleotides, the CDR3 is TGTGCCAGCAGTAGACTAGCGGGAGTTCGGCAGTTCTTC. The full variable domain, rest sourced from reference TRBV9 and TRBJ2-1, is DSGVTQTPKHLITATGQRVTLRCSPRSGDLSVYWYQQSLDQGLQFLIQYYNGEERAKGNILERFSAQQFPDLHSELNLSSLELGDSALYFCASSRLAGVRQFFGPGTRLTVL.

The gene calls are TRBV6-6 and TRBJ1-2, with a tentative D call TRBD1 (6 bases). The V end lost 2 bases, the J end lost 8 bases, and 18 bases lay between the germline ends. Germline-derived CDR1 and CDR2 are MNHNY and SVGAGI (reference sequence). This CDR3 comprises 15 residues. The CDR3 nucleotides read TGTGCCAGCAGTTACGACGGCAGGGGCGGTGGAGGCTACACCTTC. Its translation is CASSYDGRGGGGYTF.

The rearrangement links TRBV7-2 to TRBJ2-5, with 9 positions matching TRBD2. V lost 5 bases, J lost 3 bases, and 4 bases stayed unmatched. Germline V lookup: CDR1 SGHTA, CDR2 FQGNSA. The CDR3 length is 14 residues. Here the CDR3 DNA reads TGTGCCAGCAGCACAAGACTAGCGGAAGAGACCCAGTACTTC. Its protein is CASSTRLAEETQYF.

This clone was counted a single time. V usage is TRBV4-3 and J usage is TRBJ2-1; 7 bases map to TRBD2. This CDR3 is built from 17 residues. The junction had 10 bases not matched to a gene; V was cut back by 1 base and J by 4 bases. Germline assignment: CDR1 LGHNA and CDR2 YSLEER. The DNA for the CDR3 is TGCGCCAGCAGCCAAGCCGTCGTACTAGCGAGTTACAATGAGCAGTTCTTC. Residues: CASSQAVVLASYNEQFF.

The gene calls are TRBV10-3 and TRBJ2-2, with D unclear. In germline, CDR1 is ENHRY, CDR2 SYGVKD. V dropped 7 bases and J dropped 3 bases, with 12 bases sitting between them. The CDR3 extends over 14 amino acids. The CDR3 here is CAIIERVDTGELFF. CDR3 nucleotides: TGTGCCATCATCGAACGGGTGGACACCGGGGAGCTGTTTTTT.

A note on this clone: The junction shows a germline mismatch at one end, possibly a read error. This sample includes further DNA sequences coding for the same CDR3. The chain carries TRBV7-2 and TRBJ2-1, with 8 bases that match TRBD1. The CDR3 runs to 13 residues. Germline lookup yields CDR1 SGHTA and CDR2 FQGNSA. The CDR3 nucleotides are TGTGCTAGCAGGGGGCGCGGGGTAAATGAGCAGTTCTTC. Residues: CASRGRGVNEQFF.

A remark on this clone: Compared with germline, one end of the junction differs, possibly owing to a read error. This sequence joins TRBV7-7 and TRBJ2-2; D possibly corresponds to TRBD1 (5 bases). CDR1 is SSHAT and CDR2 is FNYEAQ in the germline V gene (reference sequence). This CDR3 is built from 14 residues. CDR3 protein: CASSLAIGAGELFF. The CDR3 DNA follows: TGTGCTAGCAGCTTAGCCATAGGGGCCGGGGAGCTGTTTTTT.